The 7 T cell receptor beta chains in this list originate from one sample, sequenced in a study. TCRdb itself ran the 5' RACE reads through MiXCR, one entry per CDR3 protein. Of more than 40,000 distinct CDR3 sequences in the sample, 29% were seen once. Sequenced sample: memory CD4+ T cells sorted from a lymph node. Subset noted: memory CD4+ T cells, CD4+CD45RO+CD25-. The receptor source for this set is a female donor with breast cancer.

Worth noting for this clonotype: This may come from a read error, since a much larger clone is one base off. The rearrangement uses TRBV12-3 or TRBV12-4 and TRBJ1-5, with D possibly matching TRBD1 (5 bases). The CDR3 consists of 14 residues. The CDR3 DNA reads TGTACCAGCAGCTCGACAGTATCCAATCAGCCCCAGCATTTT. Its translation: CTSSSTVSNQPQHF.

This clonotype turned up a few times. The DNA for the CDR3 is TGTGCCAGCAGCTATACTGGAAACACCATATATTTT. Translating gives CASSYTGNTIYF. The rearrangement uses TRBV7-2 and TRBJ1-3; D unresolved. V was pared by 4 bases and J by 2 bases, with 3 bases between. The CDR3 has 12 residues. CDR1 and CDR2 (germline): SGHTA, FQGNSA.

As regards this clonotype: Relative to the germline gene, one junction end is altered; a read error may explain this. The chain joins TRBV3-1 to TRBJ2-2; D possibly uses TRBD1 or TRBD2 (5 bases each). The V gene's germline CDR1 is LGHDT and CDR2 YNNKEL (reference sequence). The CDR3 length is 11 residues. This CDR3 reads CAAQGAGELFF. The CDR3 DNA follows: TGTGCCGCCCAAGGGGCCGGGGAGCTGTTTTTC.

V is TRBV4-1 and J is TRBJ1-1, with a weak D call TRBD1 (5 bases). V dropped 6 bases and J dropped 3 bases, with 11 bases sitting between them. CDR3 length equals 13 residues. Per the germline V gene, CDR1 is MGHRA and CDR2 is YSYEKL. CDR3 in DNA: TGCGCCAGCAGTCGTGGGACCGACACTGAAGCTTTCTTT. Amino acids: CASSRGTDTEAFF.

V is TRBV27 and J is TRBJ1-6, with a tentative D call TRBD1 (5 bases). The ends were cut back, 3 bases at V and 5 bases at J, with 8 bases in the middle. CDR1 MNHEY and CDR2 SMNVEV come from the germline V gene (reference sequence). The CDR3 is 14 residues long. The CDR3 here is CASSFRGDNSPLHF. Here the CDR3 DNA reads TGTGCCAGCAGTTTCCGGGGGGATAATTCACCCCTCCACTTT.

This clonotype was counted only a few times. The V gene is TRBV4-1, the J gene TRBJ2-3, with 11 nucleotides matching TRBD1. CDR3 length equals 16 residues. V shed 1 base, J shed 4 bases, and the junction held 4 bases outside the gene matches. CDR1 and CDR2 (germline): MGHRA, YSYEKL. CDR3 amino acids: CASSQGAGQGADTQYF. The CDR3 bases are TGCGCCAGCAGCCAAGGTGCGGGACAGGGGGCAGATACGCAGTATTTT.

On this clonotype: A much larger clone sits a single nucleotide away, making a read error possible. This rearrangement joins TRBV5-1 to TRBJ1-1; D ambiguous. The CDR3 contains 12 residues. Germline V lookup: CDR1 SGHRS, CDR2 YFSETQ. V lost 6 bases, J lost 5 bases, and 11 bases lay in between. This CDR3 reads CASKRERTEAFF. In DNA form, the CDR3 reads TGCGCCAGCAAACGCGAGAGGACTGAAGCTTTCTTT.